Only a few counts were recorded for the clone carrying this T cell receptor beta chain. The antigen is not known. These data originate in a study of regulatory T cells in long-lasting Graves disease. Study results and limitations: Among persistent patients, a larger number of public clonotypes were shared (around 3,000) than among newly diagnosed patients (roughly 1,000).

Specified time point: persistent/refractory GD, antithyroid drugs over 5 years with positive TRAb. The TCR library was prepared using RNA isolated from PBMCs. Trimming cost V 1 base and J 6 bases; bases outside gene matches: 6. Germline V CDR1 and CDR2: SEHNR, FQNEAQ (reference sequence). The CDR3 is 14 residues long. Library construction for TCR beta used iRepertoire HTBI primers and Arm-PCR of CDR3 regions. TCRdb recomputed calls from the multiplex PCR reads with MiXCR, one row per CDR3 protein. The table has under 450,000 distinct CDR3 sequences, around 20% seen once. V and J are TRBV7-9 and TRBJ2-7; 7 nucleotides line up with TRBD2. The origin of this receptor is a female donor with Graves disease. The sample here was peripheral blood mononuclear cells (PBMCs), taken when the disease was refractory, from a patient treated with antithyroid drugs. The CDR3 here is CASSLEAGAGEQYF. The CDR3 nucleotides read TGTGCCAGCAGCTTAGAGGCGGGAGCTGGCGAGCAGTACTTC. Drawing the rest from reference TRBV7-9 and TRBJ2-7, the complete variable domain is DTGVSQNPRHKITKRGQNVTFRCDPISEHNRLYWYRQTLGQGPEFLTYFQNEAQLEKSRLLSDRFSAERPKGSFSTLEIQRTEQGDSAMYLCASSLEAGAGEQYFGPGTRLTVT.